The 6 T cell receptor beta chains below come from one sample, sequenced in a study of PD-1 blockade in classical Hodgkin lymphoma. Time point given: cycle 4 day 1 (C4D1), after about 6 weeks of nivolumab. Every patient was affected by relapse after autologous stem cell transplantation, while exposure to brentuximab vedotin was not uniform. Measured with immunoSEQ multiplex PCR; TCRdb has only the in-frame clones, and not every one. There are about 110,000 clones in the sample; approximately 89% occur only once, and around 19% lies in the top ten. The sample was peripheral blood mononuclear cells (PBMCs), taken before the fourth cycle of nivolumab. These receptors came from a human donor with classical Hodgkin lymphoma.

V usage is TRBV2 and J usage is TRBJ2-5; TRBD2 aligns across 7 bases. The germline CDR1 and CDR2 sequences are SNHLY and FYNNEI. The CDR3 runs 15 residues. J gave up 0 bases and V 9 bases, and 10 bases lay outside the gene matches. The CDR3 sequence: CARTPGLADQETQYF. The CDR3 DNA follows: TGTGCCAGGACTCCAGGTCTAGCGGACCAAGAGACCCAGTACTTC.

V gene TRBV30 combines with J gene TRBJ1-3; D may be TRBD1 (6 bases). The CDR3 contains 14 residues. Germline V gene sequence: CDR1 GTSNPN, CDR2 SVGIG (reference sequence). The DNA of the CDR3 is TGTGCTTATACAGGGACCCGCTCTGGAAACACCATATATTTT. This encodes CAYTGTRSGNTIYF.

The rearrangement links TRBV4-3 to TRBJ1-2, with D possibly matching TRBD1 (6 bases). Germline assignment: CDR1 LGHNA and CDR2 YSLEER. V lost 2 bases to trimming and J lost 5 bases, with 18 bases between them. CDR3 length: 16 amino acids. The CDR3 sequence: CASSQIKGGSGYGYTF. The CDR3 bases are TGCGCCAGCAGCCAAATAAAAGGGGGTTCGGGGTATGGCTACACCTTC.

The chain links TRBV6-1 to TRBJ2-5; 8 bases align to TRBD2. The CDR3 totals 14 residues. Germline CDR1 reads MNHNS; CDR2 reads SASEGT. V was pared by 0 bases and J by 5 bases, with 2 bases of the junction left unmatched. The CDR3 here is CASSEATGGETQYF. CDR3 DNA sequence: TGTGCCAGCAGTGAAGCCACGGGAGGGGAGACCCAGTACTTC.

This clone has more than one count but fewer than ten. The chain is built from TRBV6-6 and TRBJ2-2; the D gene is possibly TRBD2 (5 bases). V lost 6 bases to trimming and J lost 4 bases, with 15 bases between them. CDR3 length: 15 residues. Germline CDR1 and CDR2: MNHNY and SVGAGI (reference sequence). CDR3 nucleotides: TGTGCCAGCAGGCTACGGACGGGAACCACCGGGGAGCTGTTTTTT. Residues: CASRLRTGTTGELFF.

The chain uses TRBV11-2 and TRBJ2-1; no reliable D call. The germline CDR1 and CDR2 sequences are SGHAT and FQNNGV. The CDR3 is made up of 17 amino acids. The V and J ends lost 2 bases and 0 bases respectively, with 14 bases between them. The CDR3 DNA is TGTGCCAGCAGCTTATCCCTTATGGGAAACTCCTACAATGAGCAGTTCTTC. This gives the protein CASSLSLMGNSYNEQFF.